This TCR beta chain was sequenced in a study of cytomegalovirus exposure and HLA in healthy donors. The study, taken as a whole, reports: Per a prior analysis, the majority of TCR beta V segments were productive roughly 90% or roughly 30% of the time. Across donors, presence/absence analyses took sequencing depth to be roughly uniform.

The PCR ran on 60 Vbeta and 13 Jbeta primers. The protocol was immunoSEQ multiplex PCR, while the TCRdb copy is restricted to in-frame clones and leaves out a portion. The table has about 140,000 clones, more than 60% seen once. This clone appeared once. The antigen is not known. Germline assignment: CDR1 SGHVS and CDR2 FQNEAQ. The V segment lost 7 bases and the J segment 7 bases; nucleotides outside the gene matches: 10. The CDR3 has 15 residues. This clonotype was sampled from a male donor in good health and CMV-seronegative. The sample was PBMCs. This sequence joins TRBV7-8 and TRBJ1-6, with TRBD1 identical over 7 bases. The chain's CDR3 is CASTVRDRLNSPLHF. The CDR3 DNA is TGTGCCAGCACCGTCCGGGACAGATTAAATTCACCCCTCCACTTT.